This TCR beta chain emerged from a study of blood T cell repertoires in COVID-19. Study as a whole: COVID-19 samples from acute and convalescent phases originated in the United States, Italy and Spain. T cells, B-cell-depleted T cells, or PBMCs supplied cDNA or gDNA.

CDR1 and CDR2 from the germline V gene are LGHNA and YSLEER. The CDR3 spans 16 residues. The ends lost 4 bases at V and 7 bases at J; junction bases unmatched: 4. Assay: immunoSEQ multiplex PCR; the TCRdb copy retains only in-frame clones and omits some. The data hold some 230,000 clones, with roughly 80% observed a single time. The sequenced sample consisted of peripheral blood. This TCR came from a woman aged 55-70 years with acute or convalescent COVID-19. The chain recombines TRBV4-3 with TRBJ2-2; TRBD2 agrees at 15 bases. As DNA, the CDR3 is TGCGCCAGCAGCCCGGGGACTAGCGGGGGGCTCGGGGAGCTGTTTTTT. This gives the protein CASSPGTSGGLGELFF.